The 8 T cell receptor beta chains below all came from one sample that was sequenced in a study of control samples from healthy donors and cancer patients. Profiled with immunoSEQ multiplex PCR; TCRdb holds only in-frame clones, not every one. Of over 110,000 clones listed, around nine tenths are singletons. The sample comprised blood. The source of these receptors is a woman in her thirties in good health.

The rearrangement joins TRBV27 to TRBJ2-7; a weak D match, TRBD1 (6 bases). V was clipped by 2 bases and J by 3 bases, with 8 bases between them. This CDR3 has 13 amino acids. CDR1 and CDR2 (germline): MNHEY, SMNVEV (reference sequence). CDR3 sequence reads: CASSLARGYEQYF. In DNA, the CDR3 is TGTGCCAGCAGTTTAGCCAGGGGCTACGAGCAGTACTTC.

V usage is TRBV27 and J usage is TRBJ1-3, with D possibly TRBD1 on 5 matching bases. In germline, CDR1 is MNHEY, CDR2 SMNVEV (reference sequence). This CDR3 has 15 amino acids. V was cut by 2 bases and J by 4 bases, with 12 bases left in between. CDR3 bases: TGTGCCAGCAGTTTAGGGGCCGGAGGGGGAAACACCATATATTTT. Amino acids: CASSLGAGGGNTIYF.

The rearrangement joins TRBV3-1 (or the pseudogene TRBV3-2) to TRBJ1-6; D unresolved. Germline CDR1 LGHDT, CDR2 YNNKEL (reference sequence). CDR3 length: 16 residues. The V end lost 4 bases, the J end lost 8 bases, and 18 bases lay between the germline ends. CDR3: CASSRNANGRDSPLHF. For the CDR3, the DNA is TGTGCCAGCAGCCGCAATGCCAACGGGCGAGATTCACCCCTCCACTTT.

This chain links TRBV30 with TRBJ2-7, with 7 bases aligning to TRBD1. Germline CDR1 is GTSNPN and CDR2 is SVGIG (reference sequence). The J segment lost 2 bases and the V segment lost 0 bases, leaving 7 bases of the junction unmatched. The CDR3 extends over 15 amino acids. CDR3 DNA sequence: TGTGCCTGGAGTGTTTGGGGTCAGGGGGCCTACGAGCAGTACTTC. Its translation is CAWSVWGQGAYEQYF.

The chain joins TRBV6-5 to TRBJ2-7; unclear D gene. Trimming took off 7 bases at V and 5 bases at J, with 21 bases between the two ends. Germline values: CDR1 MNHEY, CDR2 SVGAGI. This CDR3 has 15 amino acids. CDR3: CASTEGTAPFDEQYF. The DNA of the CDR3 is TGTGCCAGCACCGAAGGAACAGCTCCCTTTGACGAGCAGTACTTC.

The V and J genes are TRBV10-3 and TRBJ1-1, with 9 bases identical to TRBD1. The V and J ends lost 8 bases and 3 bases, in that order; junction bases with no gene match: 4. Germline V lookup: CDR1 ENHRY, CDR2 SYGVKD. CDR3 length: 13 amino acids. CDR3 protein: CAIAGQGHTEAFF. DNA for the CDR3: TGTGCCATCGCGGGACAGGGTCACACTGAAGCTTTCTTT.

This clone has a single count. The chain links TRBV7-3 to TRBJ2-3; the D gene could be TRBD1 or TRBD2 (5 bases each). The germline CDR1 and CDR2 sequences are SGHTA and FQGTGA. The V end was cut by 6 bases, the J end by 6 bases, with 13 bases between. CDR3 size: 13 residues. The CDR3 sequence is CASSRGPGDTQYF. The CDR3 nucleotides are TGTGCCAGCAGTCGGGGCCCTGGGGATACGCAGTATTTT.

V is TRBV12-3 or TRBV12-4 and J is TRBJ2-1; unclear D gene. V gave up 6 bases and J gave up 0 bases, with 6 bases separating them. The CDR3 has 13 amino acids. The CDR3, as DNA: TGTGCCAGCAGCTTCAGCTCCTACAATGAGCAGTTCTTC. Protein sequence: CASSFSSYNEQFF.